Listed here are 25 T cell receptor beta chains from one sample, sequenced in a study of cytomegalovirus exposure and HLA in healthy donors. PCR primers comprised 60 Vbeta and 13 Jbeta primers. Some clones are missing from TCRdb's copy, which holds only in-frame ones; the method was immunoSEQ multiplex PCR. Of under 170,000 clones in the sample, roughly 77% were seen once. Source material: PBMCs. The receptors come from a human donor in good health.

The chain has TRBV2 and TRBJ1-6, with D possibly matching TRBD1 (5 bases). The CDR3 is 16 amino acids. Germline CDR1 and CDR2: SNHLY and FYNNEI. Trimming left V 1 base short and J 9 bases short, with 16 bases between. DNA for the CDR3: TGTGCCAGCAGTGAAGGGGAGGGGACGGGCGTTTCACCCCTCCACTTT. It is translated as CASSEGEGTGVSPLHF.

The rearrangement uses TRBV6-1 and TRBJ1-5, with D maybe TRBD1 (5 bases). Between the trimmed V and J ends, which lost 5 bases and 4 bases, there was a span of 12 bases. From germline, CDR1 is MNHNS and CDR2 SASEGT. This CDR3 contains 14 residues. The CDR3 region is CASSSSRANQPQHF. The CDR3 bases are TGTGCCAGCAGTTCGAGCAGGGCAAATCAGCCCCAGCATTTT.

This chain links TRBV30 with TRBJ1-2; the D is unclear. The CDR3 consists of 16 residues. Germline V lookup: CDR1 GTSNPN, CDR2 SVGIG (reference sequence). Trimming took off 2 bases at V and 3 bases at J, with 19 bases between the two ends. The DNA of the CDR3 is TGTGCCTGGAGTAACCCCGGAGGAGGGCGTGACTATGGCTACACCTTC. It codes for CAWSNPGGGRDYGYTF.

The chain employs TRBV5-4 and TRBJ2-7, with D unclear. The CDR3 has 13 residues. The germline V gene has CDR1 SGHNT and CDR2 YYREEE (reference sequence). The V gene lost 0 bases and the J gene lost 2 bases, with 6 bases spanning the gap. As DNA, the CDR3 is TGTGCCAGCAGCTTGGGGCCCACCTACGAGCAGTACTTC. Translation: CASSLGPTYEQYF.

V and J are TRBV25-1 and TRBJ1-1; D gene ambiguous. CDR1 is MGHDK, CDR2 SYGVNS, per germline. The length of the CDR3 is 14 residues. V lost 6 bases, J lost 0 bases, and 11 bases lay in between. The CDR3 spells CASRGGGLNTEAFF. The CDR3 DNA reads TGTGCCAGCAGGGGCGGAGGTCTGAACACTGAAGCTTTCTTT.

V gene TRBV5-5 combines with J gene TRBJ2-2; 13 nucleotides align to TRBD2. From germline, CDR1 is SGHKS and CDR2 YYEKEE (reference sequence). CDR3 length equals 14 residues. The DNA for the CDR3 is TGTGCTGCGGGACTAGCGGGGTCCACCGGGGAGCTGTTTTTT. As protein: CAAGLAGSTGELFF.

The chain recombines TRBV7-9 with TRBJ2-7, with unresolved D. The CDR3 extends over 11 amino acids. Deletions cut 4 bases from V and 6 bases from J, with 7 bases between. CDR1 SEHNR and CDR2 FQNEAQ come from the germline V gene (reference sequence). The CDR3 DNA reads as TGTGCCAGCAGCTCGGAGTGCGAGCAGTACTTC. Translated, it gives CASSSECEQYF.

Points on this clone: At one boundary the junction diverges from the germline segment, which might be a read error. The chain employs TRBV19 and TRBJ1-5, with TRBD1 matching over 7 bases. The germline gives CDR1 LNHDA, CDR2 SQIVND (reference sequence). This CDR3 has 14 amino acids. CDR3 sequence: CASRIDRALEPQHF. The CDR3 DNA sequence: TGTGCCAGTAGGATAGACAGGGCCCTGGAGCCCCAGCATTTT.

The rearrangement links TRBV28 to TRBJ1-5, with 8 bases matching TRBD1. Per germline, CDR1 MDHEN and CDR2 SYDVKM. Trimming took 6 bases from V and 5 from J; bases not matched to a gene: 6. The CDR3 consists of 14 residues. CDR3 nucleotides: TGTGCCAGCAGCTTCGGACAGGGCTATCAGCCCCAGCATTTT. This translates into CASSFGQGYQPQHF.

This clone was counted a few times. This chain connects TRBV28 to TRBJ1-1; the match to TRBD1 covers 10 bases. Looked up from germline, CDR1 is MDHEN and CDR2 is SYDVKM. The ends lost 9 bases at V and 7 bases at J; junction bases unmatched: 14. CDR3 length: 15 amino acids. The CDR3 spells CASHPGQGMGIEAFF. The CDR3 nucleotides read TGTGCCAGTCACCCGGGACAGGGGATGGGGATTGAAGCTTTCTTT.

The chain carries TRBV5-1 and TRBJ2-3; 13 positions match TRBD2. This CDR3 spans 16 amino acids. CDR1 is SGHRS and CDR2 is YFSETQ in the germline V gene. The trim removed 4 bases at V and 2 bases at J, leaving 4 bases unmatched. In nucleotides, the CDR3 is TGCGCCAGCAGCGTAGGACTAGCGGGAGTCACAGATACGCAGTATTTT. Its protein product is CASSVGLAGVTDTQYF.

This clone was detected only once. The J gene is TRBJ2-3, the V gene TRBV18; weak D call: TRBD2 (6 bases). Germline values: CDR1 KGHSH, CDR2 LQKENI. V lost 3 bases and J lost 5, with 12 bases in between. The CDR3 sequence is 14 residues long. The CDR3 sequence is CASSPGGGRDTQYF. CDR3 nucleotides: TGTGCCAGCTCACCCGGAGGAGGGCGAGATACGCAGTATTTT.

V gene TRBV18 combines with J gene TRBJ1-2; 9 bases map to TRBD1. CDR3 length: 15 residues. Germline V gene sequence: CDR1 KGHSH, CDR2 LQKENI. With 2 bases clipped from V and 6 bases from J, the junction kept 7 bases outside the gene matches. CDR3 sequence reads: CASSPTDRGLDGYTF. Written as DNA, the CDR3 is TGTGCCAGCTCACCAACGGACAGGGGATTGGATGGCTACACCTTC.

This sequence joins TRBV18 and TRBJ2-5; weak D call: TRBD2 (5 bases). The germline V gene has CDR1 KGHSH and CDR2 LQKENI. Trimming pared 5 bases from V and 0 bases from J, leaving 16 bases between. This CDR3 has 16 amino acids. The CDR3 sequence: CASSAKGPGNQETQYF. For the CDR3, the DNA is TGTGCCAGCTCAGCGAAGGGTCCGGGGAACCAAGAGACCCAGTACTTC.

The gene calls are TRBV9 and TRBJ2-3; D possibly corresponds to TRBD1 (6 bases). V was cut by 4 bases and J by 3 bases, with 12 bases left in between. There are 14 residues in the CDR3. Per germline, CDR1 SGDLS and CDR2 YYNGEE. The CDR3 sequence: CASSPGDLTDTQYF. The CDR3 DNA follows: TGTGCCAGCAGCCCAGGGGATCTGACAGATACGCAGTATTTT.

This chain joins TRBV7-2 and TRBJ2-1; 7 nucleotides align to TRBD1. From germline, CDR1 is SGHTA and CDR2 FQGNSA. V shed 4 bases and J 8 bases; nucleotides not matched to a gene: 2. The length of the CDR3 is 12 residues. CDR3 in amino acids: CASSSTGDEQFF. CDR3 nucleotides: TGTGCCAGCAGCTCCACAGGGGATGAGCAGTTCTTC.

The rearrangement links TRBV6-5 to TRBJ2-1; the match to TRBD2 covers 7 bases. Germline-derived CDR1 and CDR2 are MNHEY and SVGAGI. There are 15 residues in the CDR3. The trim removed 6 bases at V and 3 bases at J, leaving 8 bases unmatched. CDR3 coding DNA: TGTGCCAGCAGGTTTGGCGGGAGCGGCTACAATGAGCAGTTCTTC. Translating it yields CASRFGGSGYNEQFF.

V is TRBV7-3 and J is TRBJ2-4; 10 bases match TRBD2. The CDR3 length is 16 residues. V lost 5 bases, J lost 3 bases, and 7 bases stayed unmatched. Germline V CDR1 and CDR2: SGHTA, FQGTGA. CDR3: CASSGGTSVVKNIQYF. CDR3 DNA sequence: TGTGCCAGCAGCGGCGGGACTAGCGTTGTCAAAAACATTCAGTACTTC.

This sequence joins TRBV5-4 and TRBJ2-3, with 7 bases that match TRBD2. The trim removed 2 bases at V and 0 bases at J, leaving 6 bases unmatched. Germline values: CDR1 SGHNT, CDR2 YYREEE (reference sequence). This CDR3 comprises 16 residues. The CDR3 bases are TGTGCCAGCAGCTTAGCTAGCGGAAGGAGCACAGATACGCAGTATTTT. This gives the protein CASSLASGRSTDTQYF.

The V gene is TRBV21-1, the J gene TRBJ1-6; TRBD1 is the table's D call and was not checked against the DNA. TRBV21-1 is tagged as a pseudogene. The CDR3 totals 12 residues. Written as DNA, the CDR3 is TGTGCCAGCAGCTTACAGAATTCACCCCTCCACTTT. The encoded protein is CASSLQNSPLHF.

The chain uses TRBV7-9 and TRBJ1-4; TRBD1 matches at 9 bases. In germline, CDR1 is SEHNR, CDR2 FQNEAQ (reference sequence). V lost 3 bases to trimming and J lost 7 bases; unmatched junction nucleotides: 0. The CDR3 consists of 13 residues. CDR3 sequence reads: CASSLDRGEKLFF. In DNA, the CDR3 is TGTGCCAGCAGCTTGGACAGGGGTGAAAAACTGTTTTTT.

CDR3 sequence (DNA): TGTGCCAGCAGTGGGGAGAGCGATACGCAGTATTTT. This sequence encodes CASSGESDTQYF. This chain uses TRBV6-4 with TRBJ2-3; a weak D match, TRBD2 (5 bases). V was clipped by 4 bases and J by 6 bases, with 8 bases between them. The CDR3 runs to 12 residues. Germline V gene sequence: CDR1 MRHNA, CDR2 SNTAGT.

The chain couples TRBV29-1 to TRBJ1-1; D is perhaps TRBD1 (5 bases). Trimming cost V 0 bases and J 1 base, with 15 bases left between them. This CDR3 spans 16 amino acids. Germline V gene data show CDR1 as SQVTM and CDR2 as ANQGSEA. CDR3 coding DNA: TGCAGCGTTGAAGATTGGCGGGGCTTGAGGAACACTGAAGCTTTCTTT. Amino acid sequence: CSVEDWRGLRNTEAFF.

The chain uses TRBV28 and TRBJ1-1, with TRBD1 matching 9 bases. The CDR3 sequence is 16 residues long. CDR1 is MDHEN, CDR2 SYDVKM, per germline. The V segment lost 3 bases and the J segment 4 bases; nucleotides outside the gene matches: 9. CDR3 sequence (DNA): TGTGCCAGCAGTTTTTGGACAGGGGAGCGTGGCACTGAAGCTTTCTTT. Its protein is CASSFWTGERGTEAFF.

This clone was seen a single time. The CDR3 reads CASSVVGRDYEQFF. CDR3 nucleotide sequence: TGTGCCAGCAGCGTAGTCGGGAGGGACTATGAGCAGTTCTTC. The chain has TRBV9 and TRBJ2-1, with 8 bases identical to TRBD2. This CDR3 is 14 amino acids long. J was trimmed by 8 bases and V by 0 bases; bases with no gene match: 4. CDR1 SGDLS and CDR2 YYNGEE come from the germline V gene.